This T cell receptor (beta chain) was sequenced in a study of blood T cell repertoires in COVID-19. About the study: COVID-19 samples collected from the United States, Italy and Spain covered acute and convalescent phases. PBMCs, B-cell-depleted T cells, or T cells were the source of the cDNA or gDNA that made up the material.

Under the authors' procedure: From reference gene primer amplification, estimates of nucleated cell counts were derived. The data were produced by immunoSEQ multiplex PCR, yet TCRdb's version contains in-frame clones alone and is incomplete. The V and J calls and clone size come from that table; D and trimming were worked out from the DNA. This table holds 250,000 to 350,000 clones, roughly 90% found once. Trimming cost V 0 bases and J 7 bases, with 12 bases left between them. CDR1 and CDR2 (germline): SNHLY, FYNNEI. This CDR3 spans 14 amino acids. It was during active infection that Seattle patients were enrolled and then longitudinally followed.

The specimen sequenced was peripheral blood. The receptor comes from a woman in her 30s with COVID-19, enrolled during active disease. The chain employs TRBV2 and TRBJ2-5; D may be TRBD1 (6 bases). CDR3 sequence (DNA): TGTGCCAGCAGTGAAGCTCCACAGGGTAGGACCCAGTACTTC. Its translation: CASSEAPQGRTQYF.